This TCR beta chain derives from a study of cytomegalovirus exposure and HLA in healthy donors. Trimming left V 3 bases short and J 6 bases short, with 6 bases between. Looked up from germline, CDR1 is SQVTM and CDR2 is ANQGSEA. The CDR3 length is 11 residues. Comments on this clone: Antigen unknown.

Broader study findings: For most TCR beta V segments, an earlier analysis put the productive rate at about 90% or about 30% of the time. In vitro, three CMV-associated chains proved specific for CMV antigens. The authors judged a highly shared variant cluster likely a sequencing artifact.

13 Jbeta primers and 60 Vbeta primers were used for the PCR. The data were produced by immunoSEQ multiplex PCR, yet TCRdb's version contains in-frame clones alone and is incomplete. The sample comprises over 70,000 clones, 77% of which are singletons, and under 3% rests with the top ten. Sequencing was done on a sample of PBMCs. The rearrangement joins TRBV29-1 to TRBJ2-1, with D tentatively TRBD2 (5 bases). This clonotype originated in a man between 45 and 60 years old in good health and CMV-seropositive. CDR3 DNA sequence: TGCAGCGTTGATCGGGGCAATGAGCAGTTCTTC. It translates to CSVDRGNEQFF.